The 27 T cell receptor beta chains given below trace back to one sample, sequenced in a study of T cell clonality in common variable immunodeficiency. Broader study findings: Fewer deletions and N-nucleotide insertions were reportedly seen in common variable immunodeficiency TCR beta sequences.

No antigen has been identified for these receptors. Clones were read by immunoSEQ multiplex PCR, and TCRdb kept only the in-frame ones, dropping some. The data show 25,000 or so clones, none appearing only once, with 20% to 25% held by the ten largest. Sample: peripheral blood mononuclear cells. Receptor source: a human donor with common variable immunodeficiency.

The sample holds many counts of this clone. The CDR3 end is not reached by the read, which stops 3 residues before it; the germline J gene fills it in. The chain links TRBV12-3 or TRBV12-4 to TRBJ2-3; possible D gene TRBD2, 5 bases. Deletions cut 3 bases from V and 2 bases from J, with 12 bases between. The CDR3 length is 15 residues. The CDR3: CASSFRVGDTDTQYF. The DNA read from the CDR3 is TGTGCCAGCAGTTTTCGTGTCGGGGACACAGATACG.

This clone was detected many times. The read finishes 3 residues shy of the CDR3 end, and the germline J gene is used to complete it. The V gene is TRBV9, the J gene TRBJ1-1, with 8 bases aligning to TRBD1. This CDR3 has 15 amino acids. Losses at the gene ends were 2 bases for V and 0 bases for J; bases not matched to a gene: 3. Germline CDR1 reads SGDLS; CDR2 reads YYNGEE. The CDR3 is CASSVTGELNTEAFF. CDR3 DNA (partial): TGTGCCAGCAGCGTGACAGGGGAATTGAACACTGAA.

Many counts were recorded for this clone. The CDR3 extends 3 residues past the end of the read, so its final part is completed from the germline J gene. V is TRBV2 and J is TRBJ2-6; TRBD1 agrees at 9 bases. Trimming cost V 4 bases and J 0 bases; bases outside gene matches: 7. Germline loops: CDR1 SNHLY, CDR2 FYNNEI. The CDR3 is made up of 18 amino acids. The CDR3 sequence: CASSGQGGVVSGANVLTF. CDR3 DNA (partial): TGTGCCAGCAGTGGACAGGGGGGGGTGGTCTCTGGGGCCAACGTC. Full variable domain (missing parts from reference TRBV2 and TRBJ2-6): EPEVTQTPSHQVTQMGQEVILRCVPISNHLYFYWYRQILGQKVEFLVSFYNNEISEKSEIFDDQFSVERPDGSNFTLKIRSTKLEDSAMYFCASSGQGGVVSGANVLTFGAGSRLTVL.

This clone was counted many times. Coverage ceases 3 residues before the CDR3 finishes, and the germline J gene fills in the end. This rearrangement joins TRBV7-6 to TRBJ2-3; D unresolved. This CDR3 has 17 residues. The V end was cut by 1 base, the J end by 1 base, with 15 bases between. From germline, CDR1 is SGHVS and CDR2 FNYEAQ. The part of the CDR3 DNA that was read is TGTGCCAGCAGCTTAGTTTCGTCAGTTTCCCGCACAGATACG. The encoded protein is CASSLVSSVSRTDT. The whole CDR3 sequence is CASSLVSSVSRTDTQYF.

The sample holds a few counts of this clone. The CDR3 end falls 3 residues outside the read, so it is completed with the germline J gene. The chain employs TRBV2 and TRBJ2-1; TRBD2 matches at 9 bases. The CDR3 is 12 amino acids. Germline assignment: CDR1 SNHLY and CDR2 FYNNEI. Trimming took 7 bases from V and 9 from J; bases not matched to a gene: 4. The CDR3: CASKAGGVEQFF. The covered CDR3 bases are TGTGCCAGCAAGGCGGGGGGGGTTGAG.

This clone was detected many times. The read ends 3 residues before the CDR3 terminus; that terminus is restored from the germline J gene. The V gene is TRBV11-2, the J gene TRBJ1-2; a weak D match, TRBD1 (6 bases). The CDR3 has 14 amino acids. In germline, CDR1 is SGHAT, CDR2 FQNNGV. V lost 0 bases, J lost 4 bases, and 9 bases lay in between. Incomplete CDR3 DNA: TGTGCCAGCAGCTTAGAGGCCAGGGGCTATGGC. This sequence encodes CASSLEARGYG. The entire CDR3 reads CASSLEARGYGYTF.

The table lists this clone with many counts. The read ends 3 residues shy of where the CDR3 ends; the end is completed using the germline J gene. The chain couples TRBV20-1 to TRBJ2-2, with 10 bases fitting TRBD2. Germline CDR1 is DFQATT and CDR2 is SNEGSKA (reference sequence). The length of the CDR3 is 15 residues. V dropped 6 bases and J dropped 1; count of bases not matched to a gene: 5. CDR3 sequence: CSAFTSGENTGELFF. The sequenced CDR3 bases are TGCAGTGCCTTTACTAGCGGGGAGAACACCGGGGAG.

The part of the CDR3 DNA that was read is TGTGCCAGCAGCCCGGGACAGGCGAACTATGGC. It translates to CASSPGQANYG. The entire CDR3 reads CASSPGQANYGYTF. The V gene is TRBV7-9, the J gene TRBJ1-2; 8 nucleotides match TRBD1. Read sequence stops 3 residues before the CDR3 end, and the germline J gene provides the missing end. The CDR3 spans 14 residues. The junction had 4 bases not matched to a gene; V was cut back by 5 bases and J by 2 bases. Germline CDR1 SEHNR, CDR2 FQNEAQ (reference sequence).

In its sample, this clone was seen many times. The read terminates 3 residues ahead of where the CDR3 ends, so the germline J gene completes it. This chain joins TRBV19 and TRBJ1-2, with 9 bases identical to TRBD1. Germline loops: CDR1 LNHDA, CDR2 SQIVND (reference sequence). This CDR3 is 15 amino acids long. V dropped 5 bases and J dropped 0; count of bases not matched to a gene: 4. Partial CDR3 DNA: TGTGCCAGTAGTCAGAGACAGGGGGCTAACTATGGC. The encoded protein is CASSQRQGANYG. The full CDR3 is CASSQRQGANYGYTF.

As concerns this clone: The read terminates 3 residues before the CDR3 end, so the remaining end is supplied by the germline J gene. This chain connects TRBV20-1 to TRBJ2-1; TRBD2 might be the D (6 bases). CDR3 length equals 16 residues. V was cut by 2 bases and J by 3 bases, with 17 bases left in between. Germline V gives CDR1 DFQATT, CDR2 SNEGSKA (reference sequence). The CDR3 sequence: CSARKIAETHYNEQFF. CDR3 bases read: TGCAGTGCTAGAAAGATAGCGGAAACCCACTACAATGAG.

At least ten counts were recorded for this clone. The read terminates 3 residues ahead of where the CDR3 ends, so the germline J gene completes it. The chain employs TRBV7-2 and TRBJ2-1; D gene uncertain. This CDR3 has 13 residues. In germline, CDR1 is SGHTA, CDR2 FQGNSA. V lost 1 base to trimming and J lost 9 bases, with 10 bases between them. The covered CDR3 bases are TGTGCCAGCAGCTTAGGAGTAGGGCCTGAG. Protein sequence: CASSLGVGPE. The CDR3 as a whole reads CASSLGVGPEQFF.

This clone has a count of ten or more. The CDR3 sequence is CASSPLGGAPTYEQYF. Incomplete CDR3 DNA: TGTGCCAGCAGCCCACTAGGGGGCGCCCCAACCTACGAG. The V gene is TRBV7-8, the J gene TRBJ2-7; 7 bases align to TRBD1. The DNA ends 3 residues before the CDR3 does, and the rest of the CDR3 is filled in from the germline J gene. The CDR3 runs to 16 residues. CDR1 SGHVS and CDR2 FQNEAQ come from the germline V gene. The V segment lost 5 bases and the J segment 2 bases; nucleotides outside the gene matches: 12.

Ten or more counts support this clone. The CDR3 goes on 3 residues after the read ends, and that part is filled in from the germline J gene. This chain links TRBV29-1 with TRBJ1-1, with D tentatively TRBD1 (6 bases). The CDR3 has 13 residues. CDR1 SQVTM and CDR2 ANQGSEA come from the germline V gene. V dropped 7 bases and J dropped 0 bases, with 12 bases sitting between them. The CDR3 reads CSARDTMNTEAFF. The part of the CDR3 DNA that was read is TGCAGCGCCAGGGACACGATGAACACTGAA.

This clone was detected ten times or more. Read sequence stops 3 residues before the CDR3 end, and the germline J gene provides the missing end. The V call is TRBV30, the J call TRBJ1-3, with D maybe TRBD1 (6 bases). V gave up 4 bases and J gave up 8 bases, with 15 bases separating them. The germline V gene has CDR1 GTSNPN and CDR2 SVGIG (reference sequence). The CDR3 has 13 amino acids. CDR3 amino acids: CAWMGGGWDTIYF. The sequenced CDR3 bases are TGTGCCTGGATGGGCGGGGGCTGGGACACC.

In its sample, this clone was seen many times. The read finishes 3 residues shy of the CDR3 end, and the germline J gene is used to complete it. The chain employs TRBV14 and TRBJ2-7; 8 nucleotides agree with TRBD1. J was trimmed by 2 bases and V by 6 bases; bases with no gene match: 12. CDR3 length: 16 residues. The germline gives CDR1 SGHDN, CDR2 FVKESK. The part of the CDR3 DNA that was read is TGTGCCAGCAGTCGGTTTTGGGACAGGTGGACCTACGAG. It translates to CASSRFWDRWTYE. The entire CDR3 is CASSRFWDRWTYEQYF.

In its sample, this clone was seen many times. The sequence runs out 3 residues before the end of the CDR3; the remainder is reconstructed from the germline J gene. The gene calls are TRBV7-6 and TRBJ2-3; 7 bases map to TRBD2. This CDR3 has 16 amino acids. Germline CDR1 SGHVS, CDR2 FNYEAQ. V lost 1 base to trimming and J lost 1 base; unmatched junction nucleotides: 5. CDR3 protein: CASSLGGTKGTDTQYF. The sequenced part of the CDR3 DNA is TGTGCCAGCAGCTTAGGGGGGACTAAGGGCACAGATACG.

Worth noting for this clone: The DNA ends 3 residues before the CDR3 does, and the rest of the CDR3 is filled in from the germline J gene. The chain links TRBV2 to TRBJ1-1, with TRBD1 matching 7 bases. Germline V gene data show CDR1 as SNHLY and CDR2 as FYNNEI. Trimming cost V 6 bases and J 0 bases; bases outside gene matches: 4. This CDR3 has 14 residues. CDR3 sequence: CASRDRYMNTEAFF. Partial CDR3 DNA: TGTGCCAGCAGGGACAGGTACATGAACACTGAA.

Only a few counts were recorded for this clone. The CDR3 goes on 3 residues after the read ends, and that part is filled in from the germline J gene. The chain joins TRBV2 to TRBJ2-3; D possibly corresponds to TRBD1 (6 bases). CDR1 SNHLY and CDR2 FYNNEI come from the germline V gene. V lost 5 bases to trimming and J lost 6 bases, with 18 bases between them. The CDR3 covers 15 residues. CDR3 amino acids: CASSLDSGIMDTQYF. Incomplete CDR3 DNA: TGTGCCAGCAGTTTGGACAGTGGAATCATGGATACG.

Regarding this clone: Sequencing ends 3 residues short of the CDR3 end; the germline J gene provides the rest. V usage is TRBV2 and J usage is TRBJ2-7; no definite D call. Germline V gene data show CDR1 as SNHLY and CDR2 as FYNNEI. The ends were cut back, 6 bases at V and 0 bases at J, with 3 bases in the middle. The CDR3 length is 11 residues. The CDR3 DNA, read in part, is TGTGCCAGCAGCAACTCCTACGAG. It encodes CASSNSYE. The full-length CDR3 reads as CASSNSYEQYF.

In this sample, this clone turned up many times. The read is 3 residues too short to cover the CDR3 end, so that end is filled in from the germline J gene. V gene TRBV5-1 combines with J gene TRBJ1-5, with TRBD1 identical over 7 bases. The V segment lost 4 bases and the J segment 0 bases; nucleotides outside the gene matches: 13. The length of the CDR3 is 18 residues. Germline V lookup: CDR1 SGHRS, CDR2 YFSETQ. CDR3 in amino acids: CASSRYAGGSSSNQPQHF. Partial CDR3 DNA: TGCGCCAGCAGCCGATATGCAGGGGGTTCCTCTAGCAATCAGCCC. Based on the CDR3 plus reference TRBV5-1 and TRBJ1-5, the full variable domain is KAGVTQTPRYLIKTRGQQVTLSCSPISGHRSVSWYQQTPGQGLQFLFEYFSETQRNKGNFPGRFSGRQFSNSRSEMNVSTLELGDSALYLCASSRYAGGSSSNQPQHFGDGTRLSIL.

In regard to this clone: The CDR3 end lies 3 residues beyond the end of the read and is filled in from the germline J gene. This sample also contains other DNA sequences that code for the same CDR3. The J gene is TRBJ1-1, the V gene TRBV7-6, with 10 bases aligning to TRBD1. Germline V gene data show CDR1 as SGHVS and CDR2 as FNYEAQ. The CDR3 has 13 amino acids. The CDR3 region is CASSQGQGSYAFF. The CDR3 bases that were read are TGTGCCAGCAGCCAGGGACAGGGGTCGTAT.

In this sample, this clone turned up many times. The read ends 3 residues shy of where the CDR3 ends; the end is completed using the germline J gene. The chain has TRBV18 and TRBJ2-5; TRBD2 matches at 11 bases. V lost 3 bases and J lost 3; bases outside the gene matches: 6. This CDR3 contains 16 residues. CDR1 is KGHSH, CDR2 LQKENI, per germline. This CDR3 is CASSPSLLAGEETQYF. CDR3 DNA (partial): TGTGCCAGCTCACCGTCTTTACTAGCGGGGGAAGAGACC. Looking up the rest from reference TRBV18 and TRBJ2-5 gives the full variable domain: NAGVMQNPRHLVRRRGQEARLRCSPMKGHSHVYWYRQLPEEGLKFMVYLQKENIIDESGMPKERFSAEFPKEGPSILRIQQVVRGDSAAYFCASSPSLLAGEETQYFGPGTRLLVL.

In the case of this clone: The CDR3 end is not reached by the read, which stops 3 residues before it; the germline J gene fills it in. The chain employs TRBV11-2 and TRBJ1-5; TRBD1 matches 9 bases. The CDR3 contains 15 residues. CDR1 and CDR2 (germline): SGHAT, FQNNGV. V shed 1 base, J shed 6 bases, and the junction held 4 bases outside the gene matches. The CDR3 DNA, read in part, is TGTGCCAGCAGCTTAGGGACAGGGGTGGCTCAGCCC. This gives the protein CASSLGTGVAQP. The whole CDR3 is CASSLGTGVAQPQHF.

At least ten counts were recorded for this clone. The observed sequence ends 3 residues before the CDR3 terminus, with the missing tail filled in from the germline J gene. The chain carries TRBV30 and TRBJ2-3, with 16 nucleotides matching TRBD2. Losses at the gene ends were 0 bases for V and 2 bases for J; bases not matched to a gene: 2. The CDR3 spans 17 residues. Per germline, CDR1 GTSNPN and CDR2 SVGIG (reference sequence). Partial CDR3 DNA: TGTGCCTGGAGTGTGGGACTAGCGGGGGGGCTCACAGATACG. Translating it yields CAWSVGLAGGLTDT. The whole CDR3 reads CAWSVGLAGGLTDTQYF.

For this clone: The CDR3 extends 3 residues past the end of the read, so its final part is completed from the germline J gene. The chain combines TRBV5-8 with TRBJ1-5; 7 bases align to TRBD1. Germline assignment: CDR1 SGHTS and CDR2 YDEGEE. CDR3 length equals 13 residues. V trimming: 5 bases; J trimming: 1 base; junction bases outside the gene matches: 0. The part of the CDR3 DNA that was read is TGTGCCAGCAGGGGACAGAGCAATCAGCCC. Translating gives CASRGQSNQP. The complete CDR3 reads CASRGQSNQPQHF.

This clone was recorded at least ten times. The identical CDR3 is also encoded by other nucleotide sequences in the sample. CDR3 DNA, as far as it was read: TGTGCCAGCAGCTTAAAGGGGGCCTACGAG. Amino acids: CASSLKGAYE. The entire CDR3 protein reads CASSLKGAYEQYF. The V gene is TRBV7-9, the J gene TRBJ2-7; a possible D gene is TRBD1 (6 bases). With the read ending 3 residues before the CDR3 end, the germline J gene is used to fill in that end. This CDR3 is built from 13 residues. Trimming left V 2 bases short and J 2 bases short, with 7 bases between. The germline V gene has CDR1 SEHNR and CDR2 FQNEAQ (reference sequence).

This CDR3 is CASSLRGVNTEAFF. The CDR3 DNA, read in part, is TGTGCCAGCAGCCTCAGGGGGGTGAACACTGAA. This chain uses TRBV7-2 with TRBJ1-1; 7 bases agree with TRBD1. Read coverage stops 3 residues before the CDR3 terminus; the germline J gene supplies the remainder. Germline values: CDR1 SGHTA, CDR2 FQGNSA. This CDR3 is 14 amino acids long. The ends lost 5 bases at V and 0 bases at J; junction bases unmatched: 3.